The TCR beta chain under discussion was sequenced for a study of blood T cell repertoires in COVID-19. Turning to the study itself: PBMCs, B-cell-depleted T cells, or T cells were the source of the cDNA or gDNA that made up the material.

The CDR3 has 14 residues. Trimming shortened V by 1 base and J by 0 bases, and 5 bases separated the two germline ends. In germline, CDR1 is SGHKS, CDR2 YYEKEE (reference sequence). Patients at the Seattle site were enrolled during active infection and followed longitudinally. Here immunoSEQ multiplex PCR was the method, and the copy in TCRdb shows in-frame clones only, minus some. The table lists more than 300,000 clones, about 89% of them singletons. The sequencing input was peripheral blood. The TCR originated in a young woman with COVID-19, enrolled during active disease. The gene calls are TRBV5-5 and TRBJ2-4, with D uncertain. The DNA for the CDR3 is TGTGCCAGCAGCTTGACAACAGCCAAAAACATTCAGTACTTC. Translation gives CASSLTTAKNIQYF.